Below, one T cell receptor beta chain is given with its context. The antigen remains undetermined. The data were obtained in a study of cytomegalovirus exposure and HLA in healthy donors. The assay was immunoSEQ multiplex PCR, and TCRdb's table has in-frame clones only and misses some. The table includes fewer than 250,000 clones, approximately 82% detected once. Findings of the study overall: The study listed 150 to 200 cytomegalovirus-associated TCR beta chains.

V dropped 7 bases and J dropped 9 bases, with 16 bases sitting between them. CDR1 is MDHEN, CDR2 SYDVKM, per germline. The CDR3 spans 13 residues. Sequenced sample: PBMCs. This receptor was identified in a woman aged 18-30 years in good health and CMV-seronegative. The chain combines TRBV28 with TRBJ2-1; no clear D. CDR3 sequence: CASMNAPWSEQFF. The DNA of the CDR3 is TGTGCCAGCATGAACGCCCCTTGGAGTGAGCAGTTCTTC.